This T cell receptor (beta chain) was profiled in a study of cytotoxic CD8 clonotypes in ibrutinib-treated CLL (dated by TCRdb to the early 2020s). For the wider study: In this cohort, some 14 patients were treatment-naive and ten to eleven were relapsed/refractory, while about 17 had unmutated IGHV. The response samples were drawn at a median of roughly eleven months into treatment, with a range of about 6 to 36 months. On average, each sample had 255,043 productive templates and 96,000 or so productive rearrangements. Longitudinal samples were obtainable from about 30% of the roughly 90 participants in the trial. Partial responses were observed in approximately 24 patients and complete responses in 2; after a median follow-up of around 68 months, remission was maintained in approximately 14 patients and progression was observed in about twelve. Cryopreserved peripheral blood mononuclear cells were obtained prior to treatment, at the time of response, and at either disease progression or sustained remission. General conclusions and limits of the study: Public clonotypes were rare and either shrank or stayed stable during treatment, and the rise in clonality at ibrutinib response reflected expansion of private clonotypes. Clonality increased at ibrutinib response, stayed stable in sustained remission, and fell back toward baseline at progression. Sampling times were not matched between sustained-remission and progressing patients, and lymph node repertoires were not studied. Baseline clonality exceeded that of age-matched healthy donors and correlated strongly with circulating CD8+ T-cell counts.

Remarks on this clone: The antigen it recognizes is unknown. Nothing much larger sits one base from this clone, and base qualities are not available.

The goal of deep resolution MiSeq sequencing was a depth between 1 in 1 million and 1 in 200,000 T cells, and coverage averaged 10x per clonotype. The immunoSEQ hsTCRB Kit was used to generate the TCR beta libraries. Per the original workflow: The data were analyzed with ImmunoSEQ Analyzer and ImmunoSEQ Data Assistant, and V, D and J gene assignments followed IMGT definitions. Clonality, which ranges from 0 to 1, was calculated as one minus the normalized Shannon entropy of productive rearrangement frequencies. Public clonotype analysis was restricted to overrepresented clonotypes comprising at least 0.05% of each patient's repertoire. Repertoires from some 13 age-matched healthy donors in immuneACCESS were used as clonality controls. Drawn from immuneACCESS, this table holds only the in-frame rearrangements with V and J called that TCRdb kept. Clones are partly lost; checked studies trace under half to an unresolved V gene and leave the rest unexplained. V, J and clone size were drawn from that table, and D and trimming were deduced from the DNA. Within this sample are hundreds of thousands of clones, with 70% to 80% of them counted one time only. 6.5% to 8% of the sample belongs to the ten largest clones.

Around 2 micrograms of genomic DNA were extracted from cryopreserved PBMCs for TCR beta library preparation. Longitudinal blood samples from CLL patients receiving ibrutinib monotherapy were subjected to high-throughput TCR beta sequencing. The patients took part in an open-label, single-center phase 2 trial of ibrutinib monotherapy. This TCR was recovered from a human donor with chronic lymphocytic leukemia. Sequencing used PBMCs, obtained before ibrutinib treatment.

The CDR3 here reads CASSLRGSGDTQYF. The nucleotides are TGTGCCAGCAGCTTGCGAGGTTCTGGAGATACGCAGTATTTT. The chain uses TRBV5-6 and TRBJ2-3; the D gene cannot be resolved reliably. From the germline V gene, CDR1 is SGHDT and CDR2 is YYEEEE. The junction carries 11 bases between V and J, which are trimmed by 1 base and 5 bases respectively. There are 14 amino acids in the CDR3, from cysteine to phenylalanine inclusive. Only CDR3 DNA remains: 42 bases, in frame from the first base.